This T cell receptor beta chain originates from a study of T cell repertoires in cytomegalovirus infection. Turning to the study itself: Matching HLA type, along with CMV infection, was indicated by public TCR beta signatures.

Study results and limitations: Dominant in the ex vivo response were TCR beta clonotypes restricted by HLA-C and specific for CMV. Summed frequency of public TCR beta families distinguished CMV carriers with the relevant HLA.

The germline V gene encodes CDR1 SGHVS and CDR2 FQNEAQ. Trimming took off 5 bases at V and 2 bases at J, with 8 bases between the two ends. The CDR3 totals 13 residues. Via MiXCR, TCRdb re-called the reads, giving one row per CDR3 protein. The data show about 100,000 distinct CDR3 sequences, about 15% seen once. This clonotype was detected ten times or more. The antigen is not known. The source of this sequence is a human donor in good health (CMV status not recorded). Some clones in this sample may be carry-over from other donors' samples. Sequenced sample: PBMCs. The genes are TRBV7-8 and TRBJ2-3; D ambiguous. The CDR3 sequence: CASSLYTTDTQYF. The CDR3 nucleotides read TGTGCCAGCAGCCTCTACACCACAGATACGCAGTATTTT.